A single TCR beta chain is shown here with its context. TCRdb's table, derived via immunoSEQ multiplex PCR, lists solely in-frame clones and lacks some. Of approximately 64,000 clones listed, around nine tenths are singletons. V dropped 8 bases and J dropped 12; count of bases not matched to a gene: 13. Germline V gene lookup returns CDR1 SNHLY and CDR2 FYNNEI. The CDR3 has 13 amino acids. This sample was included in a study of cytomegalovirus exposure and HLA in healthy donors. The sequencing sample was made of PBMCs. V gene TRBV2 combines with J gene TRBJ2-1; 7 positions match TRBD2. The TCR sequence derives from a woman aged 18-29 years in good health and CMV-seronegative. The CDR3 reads CASGADGRGGQFF. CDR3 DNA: TGTGCCAGCGGGGCGGACGGCCGCGGGGGGCAGTTCTTC.